One and the same sample provided the 21 T cell receptor beta chains below, sequenced in a study of blood T cell repertoires in COVID-19. Profiling relied on immunoSEQ multiplex PCR, and the TCRdb table lists in-frame clones only, not all of them. Of around 230,000 clones in the sample, 70% to 85% were seen once. The specimen sequenced was PBMCs or T cells enriched from blood (not recorded which). These receptors came from a man between 35 and 55 years old who had recovered from COVID-19.

J is TRBJ2-5 and V is TRBV15, with 8 bases fitting TRBD1. The junction had 26 bases not matched to a gene; V was cut back by 6 bases and J by 5 bases. CDR1 LNHNV and CDR2 YYDKDF come from the germline V gene (reference sequence). This CDR3 contains 20 residues. CDR3 protein: CATRRGTRGRGQEKMETQYF. The CDR3 coding sequence is TGTGCCACCAGAAGGGGAACCCGCGGCAGGGGGCAGGAGAAGATGGAGACCCAGTACTTC.

J is TRBJ1-5 and V is TRBV27; D may be TRBD1 (5 bases). This CDR3 contains 14 residues. Germline CDR1 reads MNHEY; CDR2 reads SMNVEV (reference sequence). The V gene lost 2 bases and the J gene lost 3 bases, with 8 bases spanning the gap. The CDR3 here is CASSLAGDNQPQHF. The CDR3 nucleotides are TGTGCCAGCAGTTTAGCGGGGGACAATCAGCCCCAGCATTTT.

This chain joins TRBV7-3 and TRBJ1-2, with 9 bases lining up with TRBD1. Per the germline V gene, CDR1 is SGHTA and CDR2 is FQGTGA. V dropped 5 bases and J dropped 7; count of bases not matched to a gene: 5. This CDR3 has 13 residues. The CDR3 loop is CASSETGGGGYTF. The DNA of the CDR3 is TGTGCCAGCAGCGAGACAGGGGGTGGTGGCTACACCTTC.

The V and J genes are TRBV3-1 (or the pseudogene TRBV3-2) and TRBJ2-5, with TRBD1 matching over 7 bases. Germline V gives CDR1 LGHDT, CDR2 YNNKEL (reference sequence). The V segment lost 3 bases and the J segment 7 bases; nucleotides outside the gene matches: 5. CDR3 length equals 13 residues. The CDR3 region is CASSHHDRVTQYF. CDR3 bases: TGTGCCAGCAGCCACCATGACAGGGTGACCCAGTACTTC.

The rearrangement links TRBV7-2 to TRBJ2-1, with 9 bases identical to TRBD2. V shed 4 bases, J shed 4 bases, and the junction held 5 bases outside the gene matches. The length of the CDR3 is 15 residues. Germline V gives CDR1 SGHTA, CDR2 FQGNSA. In DNA form, the CDR3 reads TGTGCCAGCAGCTCAAGCGGGGGGAAATACAATGAGCAGTTCTTC. Its translation is CASSSSGGKYNEQFF.

The J gene is TRBJ1-5, the V gene TRBV19; D perhaps matches TRBD1 (6 bases). This CDR3 is 15 amino acids long. The ends were cut back, 4 bases at V and 4 bases at J, with 14 bases in the middle. The germline CDR1 and CDR2 sequences are LNHDA and SQIVND (reference sequence). CDR3 protein: CASSTTQGFNQPQHF. In nucleotides, the CDR3 is TGTGCCAGTAGTACAACTCAGGGGTTTAATCAGCCCCAGCATTTT.

The gene calls are TRBV5-1 and TRBJ2-3; TRBD2 is a possible D gene (6 bases). Germline lookup yields CDR1 SGHRS and CDR2 YFSETQ. Trimming removed 0 bases at V and 0 bases at J, with 8 bases between. The CDR3 consists of 15 residues. The CDR3 DNA follows: TGCGCCAGCAGCTTGGACGGGACTAGCACAGATACGCAGTATTTT. Translated, it gives CASSLDGTSTDTQYF. Based on the CDR3 plus reference TRBV5-1 and TRBJ2-3, the full variable domain is KAGVTQTPRYLIKTRGQQVTLSCSPISGHRSVSWYQQTPGQGLQFLFEYFSETQRNKGNFPGRFSGRQFSNSRSEMNVSTLELGDSALYLCASSLDGTSTDTQYFGPGTRLTVL.

This clone has at least ten counts. This chain uses TRBV30 with TRBJ1-2, with 7 bases that match TRBD1. CDR1 GTSNPN and CDR2 SVGIG come from the germline V gene (reference sequence). The V gene end was trimmed by 4 bases and the J gene end by 6 bases; junction bases not matched to a gene: 8. The CDR3 contains 13 residues. CDR3 residues: CAWNRDRPHGYTF. The CDR3 DNA sequence: TGTGCCTGGAACCGGGACAGACCCCATGGCTACACCTTC.

This clone was seen only once. The gene calls are TRBV18 and TRBJ1-5; D is perhaps TRBD1 (5 bases). The CDR3 spans 15 residues. Trimming pared 5 bases from V and 2 bases from J, leaving 13 bases between. Germline V lookup: CDR1 KGHSH, CDR2 LQKENI. The CDR3 loop is CASSSKGSGNQPQHF. The CDR3 DNA follows: TGTGCCAGCTCATCGAAGGGGTCGGGCAATCAGCCCCAGCATTTT.

This clone was recorded many times. V usage is TRBV6-5 and J usage is TRBJ2-7, with D unresolved. CDR1 is MNHEY and CDR2 is SVGAGI in the germline V gene. The CDR3 has 14 amino acids. V lost 8 bases to trimming and J lost 0 bases, with 14 bases between them. The CDR3 DNA follows: TGTGCCAGCGGTTCAGTCCCTTTCTCCTACGAGCAGTACTTC. This codes for CASGSVPFSYEQYF.

The chain employs TRBV9 and TRBJ2-1; D gene uncertain. The V and J ends lost 3 bases and 1 base respectively, with 5 bases between them. This CDR3 is 13 amino acids long. Germline CDR1 SGDLS, CDR2 YYNGEE. CDR3 coding DNA: TGTGCCAGCAGCGGAGGATCCTACAATGAGCAGTTCTTC. Its translation: CASSGGSYNEQFF. The full variable domain, completed using reference TRBV9 and TRBJ2-1, is DSGVTQTPKHLITATGQRVTLRCSPRSGDLSVYWYQQSLDQGLQFLIQYYNGEERAKGNILERFSAQQFPDLHSELNLSSLELGDSALYFCASSGGSYNEQFFGPGTRLTVL.

The J gene is TRBJ2-3, the V gene TRBV6-2 or TRBV6-3, with a weak D call TRBD2 (7 bases). Per the germline V gene, CDR1 is MNHEY and CDR2 is SVGEGT. The ends were cut back, 5 bases at V and 3 bases at J, with 18 bases in the middle. The CDR3 contains 16 residues. The CDR3 nucleotides read TGTGCCAGCAGTCCAGCGGGGAGGGGGGGGACAGATACGCAGTATTTT. Residues: CASSPAGRGGTDTQYF.

The chain uses TRBV5-1 and TRBJ2-7; TRBD1 matches at 9 bases. The CDR3 sequence is 14 residues long. The germline V gene has CDR1 SGHRS and CDR2 YFSETQ. After removal of 4 bases from V and 5 bases from J, the junction contained 7 bases not matched to a gene. CDR3 amino acids: CASSRGQGTDEQYF. The CDR3 nucleotides read TGCGCCAGCAGCCGGGGACAGGGTACGGACGAGCAGTACTTC.

As concerns this clone: Other DNA sequences in this specimen translate into the identical CDR3. V is TRBV18 and J is TRBJ2-2; 8 bases match TRBD1. J was trimmed by 1 base and V by 6 bases; bases with no gene match: 4. Germline values: CDR1 KGHSH, CDR2 LQKENI. The CDR3 covers 15 residues. Here the CDR3 DNA reads TGTGCCAGCTCCCTAGGGACAGGGAACACCGGGGAGCTGTTTTTT. Protein sequence: CASSLGTGNTGELFF.

The chain has TRBV4-2 and TRBJ2-7; TRBD2 matches at 10 bases. The V gene end was trimmed by 0 bases and the J gene end by 3 bases; junction bases not matched to a gene: 11. CDR1 is LGHNA, CDR2 YNFKEQ, per germline. The CDR3 extends over 18 amino acids. CDR3 in DNA: TGTGCCAGCAGCCAAGACCCCCTAGCGGGAGAAGCGGGCTACGAGCAGTACTTC. Amino acid sequence: CASSQDPLAGEAGYEQYF.

The V gene is TRBV2, the J gene TRBJ1-2, with 9 bases identical to TRBD1. The germline gives CDR1 SNHLY, CDR2 FYNNEI. The CDR3 consists of 12 residues. V gave up 4 bases and J gave up 8 bases; unmatched junction bases: 2. The CDR3 DNA follows: TGTGCCAGCAGTGGGGACAGGGTGGGCTACACCTTC. It translates to CASSGDRVGYTF.

J is TRBJ2-7 and V is TRBV7-9; D may be TRBD2 (6 bases). CDR1 is SEHNR, CDR2 FQNEAQ, per germline (reference sequence). V lost 5 bases and J 5 bases, leaving 13 bases between the germline ends. This CDR3 is built from 13 residues. The CDR3 is CASSPRRGNEQYF. The DNA of the CDR3 is TGTGCCAGCAGCCCCAGACGGGGGAACGAGCAGTACTTC.

This chain joins TRBV27 and TRBJ1-2, with a weak D call TRBD1 (6 bases). CDR1 and CDR2 from the germline V gene are MNHEY and SMNVEV (reference sequence). CDR3 length equals 13 residues. Between the trimmed V and J ends, which lost 5 bases and 4 bases, there was a span of 11 bases. This CDR3 is CASSPQGPYGYTF. CDR3 bases: TGTGCCAGCAGTCCGCAGGGGCCCTATGGCTACACCTTC.

In this sample, this clone turned up many times. The chain uses TRBV27 and TRBJ1-6, with D hard to call. Trimming took off 0 bases at V and 6 bases at J, with 9 bases between the two ends. Looked up from germline, CDR1 is MNHEY and CDR2 is SMNVEV (reference sequence). This CDR3 has 15 residues. The CDR3 DNA sequence: TGTGCCAGCAGTTTATCAGGGAGTATTAATTCACCCCTCCACTTT. It encodes CASSLSGSINSPLHF.

The gene calls are TRBV12-3 or TRBV12-4 and TRBJ1-6, with unresolved D. V was cut by 3 bases and J by 17 bases, with 17 bases left in between. The CDR3 is 13 amino acids. CDR3 loop: CASSLGAPGGVHF. CDR3 coding DNA: TGTGCCAGCAGTTTGGGAGCTCCGGGTGGAGTCCACTTT.

A word on this clone: The sample contains more than one DNA sequence encoding this CDR3. Written as DNA, the CDR3 is TGTGCCAGCAGCCCCACCGGGGGTAATTCACCCCTCCACTTT. It codes for CASSPTGGNSPLHF. The chain employs TRBV3-1 (or the pseudogene TRBV3-2) and TRBJ1-6; D might be TRBD1 (5 bases). The V gene lost 4 bases and the J gene lost 6 bases, with 10 bases spanning the gap. The CDR3 is 14 amino acids. CDR1 is LGHDT and CDR2 is YNNKEL in the germline V gene (reference sequence).